The 22 T cell receptor beta chains below all came from one sample that was sequenced in a study of blood T cell repertoires in COVID-19 (TCRdb year 2020). Library construction relied on the immunoSEQ multiplex PCR assay. TCRdb took this table from immuneACCESS and kept in-frame rearrangements with V and J called. Such tables lack part of the clones; where checked against another copy, unresolved V genes explain under half of the gap, and the rest is unexplained. Here the sample has approximately 85,000 clones; around 83% occur a single time. The ten largest clones add up to 22% of the sample. Source material: peripheral blood. These receptor sequences come from a woman aged 80 or older in a cohort sampled during active or convalescent COVID-19.

The chain carries TRBV19 and TRBJ1-2, with 11 bases lining up with TRBD1. With V trimmed by 4 bases and J by 2 bases, 3 bases remained unmatched. This CDR3 contains 15 residues. Germline values: CDR1 LNHDA, CDR2 SQIVND (reference sequence). The chain's CDR3 is CASSRTGGYNYGYTF. CDR3 bases: TGTGCCAGTAGTAGGACAGGGGGCTACAACTATGGCTACACCTTC.

The CDR3 loop reads CASSLPTGGEGETQYF. Written as DNA, the CDR3 is TGCGCCAGCAGCTTGCCGACAGGTGGAGAGGGGGAGACCCAGTACTTC. The chain carries TRBV5-1 and TRBJ2-5; a weak D match, TRBD1 (6 bases). The CDR3 extends over 16 amino acids. Trimming pared 1 base from V and 5 bases from J, leaving 18 bases between. Per germline, CDR1 SGHRS and CDR2 YFSETQ.

The sample holds one count of this clone. CDR3: CASSFSDRAETQYF. The CDR3 bases are TGTGCCAGCAGTTTCTCAGACAGGGCGGAGACCCAGTACTTC. The chain employs TRBV28 and TRBJ2-5; TRBD1 matches 7 bases. Germline trimming cut 3 bases from V and 5 bases from J; bases unmatched to any gene: 6. The germline V gene has CDR1 MDHEN and CDR2 SYDVKM. The CDR3 consists of 14 residues.

This chain links TRBV6-1 with TRBJ2-7; 8 bases fit TRBD1. The CDR3 contains 17 residues. The germline CDR1 and CDR2 sequences are MNHNS and SASEGT. After removal of 3 bases from V and 5 bases from J, the junction contained 15 bases not matched to a gene. This CDR3 reads CASSDQLTGTGSDEQYF. The DNA for the CDR3 is TGTGCCAGCAGTGACCAGCTTACCGGGACAGGCAGTGACGAGCAGTACTTC.

This CDR3 is CASSPPGTGPSETQYF. The CDR3 coding sequence is TGCGCCAGCTCTCCCCCCGGGACAGGGCCTTCAGAGACCCAGTACTTC. This sequence joins TRBV5-1 and TRBJ2-5, with 9 bases fitting TRBD1. V was clipped by 7 bases and J by 4 bases; unmatched bases: 14. Germline CDR1 and CDR2: SGHRS and YFSETQ. This CDR3 has 16 amino acids.

V usage is TRBV7-3 and J usage is TRBJ2-3; 12 bases fit TRBD2. Germline lookup yields CDR1 SGHTA and CDR2 FQGTGA. The trim removed 0 bases at V and 4 bases at J, leaving 5 bases unmatched. This CDR3 has 17 amino acids. The CDR3 reads CASSLTRTSGISDTQYF. In DNA, the CDR3 is TGTGCCAGCAGCTTAACCCGGACTAGCGGGATCTCAGATACGCAGTATTTT.

V gene TRBV30 combines with J gene TRBJ2-4; D is ambiguous. V gave up 2 bases and J gave up 0 bases, with 14 bases separating them. Germline CDR1 is GTSNPN and CDR2 is SVGIG (reference sequence). This CDR3 is built from 16 residues. CDR3 coding DNA: TGTGCCTGGAGTCCCTTAGGCGGTCTAGCCAAAAACATTCAGTACTTC. The encoded protein is CAWSPLGGLAKNIQYF.

The chain recombines TRBV5-1 with TRBJ1-4, with 9 nucleotides matching TRBD1. V lost 4 bases to trimming and J lost 7 bases; unmatched junction nucleotides: 8. The CDR3 runs to 15 residues. Looked up from germline, CDR1 is SGHRS and CDR2 is YFSETQ. DNA for the CDR3: TGCGCCAGCAGCCCCGTTGCGACAGGGGGTGAAAAACTGTTTTTT. It encodes CASSPVATGGEKLFF.

The rearrangement links TRBV30 to TRBJ2-3; TRBD2 might be the D (5 bases). The CDR3 has 13 residues. The V and J ends lost 1 base and 9 bases respectively, with 14 bases between them. The germline V gene has CDR1 GTSNPN and CDR2 SVGIG (reference sequence). In nucleotides, the CDR3 is TGTGCCTGGAGTGGACTCCCCGGGGAGACGCAGTATTTT. The encoded protein is CAWSGLPGETQYF.

The rearrangement joins TRBV18 to TRBJ2-1, with 7 positions matching TRBD1. The V and J ends lost 3 bases and 6 bases, in that order; junction bases with no gene match: 2. Germline CDR1 is KGHSH and CDR2 is LQKENI. The CDR3 has 13 residues. CDR3 residues: CASSPDRFNEQFF. The CDR3, as DNA: TGTGCCAGCTCACCGGACAGGTTCAATGAGCAGTTCTTC.

Only a few counts were recorded for this clone. J is TRBJ1-2 and V is TRBV11-2; a possible D gene is TRBD1 (6 bases). This CDR3 has 15 amino acids. The V end lost 4 bases, the J end lost 6 bases, and 18 bases lay between the germline ends. Germline values: CDR1 SGHAT, CDR2 FQNNGV. CDR3 DNA: TGTGCCAGCAGCTCTTACCCAGACAGGCGGGATGGCTACACCTTC. Encoded protein: CASSSYPDRRDGYTF.

The CDR3 here is CASSHPGPRSGEQYV. In nucleotides, the CDR3 is TGTGCCAGCAGCCACCCTGGGCCGCGCTCTGGCGAGCAGTACGTC. The chain is built from TRBV6-5 and TRBJ2-7; D unclear. Germline loops: CDR1 MNHEY, CDR2 SVGAGI. V gave up 6 bases and J gave up 6 bases, with 21 bases separating them. The CDR3 length is 15 residues.

The chain joins TRBV5-4 to TRBJ2-6; the match to TRBD1 covers 11 bases. This CDR3 is built from 17 residues. Germline values: CDR1 SGHNT, CDR2 YYREEE (reference sequence). V shed 2 bases, J shed 4 bases, and the junction held 5 bases outside the gene matches. The CDR3, as DNA: TGTGCCAGCAGCTTAGGACAGGGGGCGTTAGGGGCCAACGTCCTGACTTTC. Translation: CASSLGQGALGANVLTF.

This chain joins TRBV7-2 and TRBJ1-1; D gene ambiguous. This CDR3 spans 14 amino acids. Germline-derived CDR1 and CDR2 are SGHTA and FQGNSA. The V end lost 7 bases, the J end lost 0 bases, and 12 bases lay between the germline ends. CDR3 coding DNA: TGTGCCAGCAACTACGCGGGTTTGAACACTGAAGCTTTCTTT. Amino acid sequence: CASNYAGLNTEAFF.

The rearrangement joins TRBV7-6 to TRBJ2-2; 8 bases line up with TRBD1. This CDR3 contains 17 residues. The germline V gene encodes CDR1 SGHVS and CDR2 FNYEAQ. Germline trimming cut 1 base from V and 4 bases from J; bases unmatched to any gene: 8. CDR3 nucleotide sequence: TGTGCCAGCAGCTTAGGGGCAGGGGGCGCGGGCACCGGGGAGCTGTTTTTT. Translation gives CASSLGAGGAGTGELFF.

The rearrangement uses TRBV24-1 and TRBJ1-2, with D possibly being TRBD1 (5 bases). V dropped 0 bases and J dropped 8 bases, with 6 bases sitting between them. CDR1 and CDR2 (germline): KGHDR, SFDVKD. This CDR3 has 12 amino acids. The CDR3 loop reads CATSDLRGGYTF. Here the CDR3 DNA reads TGTGCCACCAGTGATTTGCGGGGGGGCTACACCTTC.

The chain employs TRBV28 and TRBJ2-1; 8 bases match TRBD2. The junction had 5 bases not matched to a gene; V was cut back by 2 bases and J by 8 bases. The CDR3 consists of 14 residues. In germline, CDR1 is MDHEN, CDR2 SYDVKM. In nucleotides, the CDR3 is TGTGCCAGCAGTTTAATCGGGAGGGCCTATGAGCAGTTCTTC. Translating it yields CASSLIGRAYEQFF.

This clone has more than one count but fewer than ten. The chain uses TRBV9 and TRBJ2-1; 9 bases fit TRBD2. Germline-derived CDR1 and CDR2 are SGDLS and YYNGEE. The CDR3 loop spans 16 amino acids. The ends lost 0 bases at V and 9 bases at J; junction bases unmatched: 10. This chain's CDR3 is CASSVGGGLAFLEQFF. In nucleotides, the CDR3 is TGTGCCAGCAGCGTAGGAGGGGGACTAGCCTTTCTTGAGCAGTTCTTC.

This chain joins TRBV7-9 and TRBJ2-7; weak D call: TRBD2 (6 bases). Deletions cut 0 bases from V and 5 bases from J, with 11 bases between. The CDR3 is 14 amino acids. Germline CDR1 and CDR2: SEHNR and FQNEAQ (reference sequence). CDR3: CASSLAGGRHEQYV. CDR3 in DNA: TGTGCCAGCAGCTTAGCGGGAGGCCGCCACGAGCAGTACGTC.

V is TRBV9 and J is TRBJ2-6; TRBD1 matches at 8 bases. Germline lookup yields CDR1 SGDLS and CDR2 YYNGEE. Trimming removed 2 bases from V and 0 bases from J; junction bases left unmatched: 10. The CDR3 contains 19 residues. The CDR3 sequence is CASSVRGDRIPSGANVLTF. The CDR3 region has the DNA TGTGCCAGCAGCGTCAGGGGGGACAGGATCCCCTCTGGGGCCAACGTCCTGACTTTC.

The chain has TRBV15 and TRBJ1-2; the D gene is possibly TRBD1 (6 bases). The V and J ends lost 5 bases and 2 bases respectively, with 27 bases between them. The CDR3 consists of 19 residues. The V gene's germline CDR1 is LNHNV and CDR2 YYDKDF (reference sequence). In DNA form, the CDR3 reads TGTGCCACCAGCCTAAGGGTAGGCAGGGGAAGGGGTTCCAACTATGGCTACACCTTC. Translating it yields CATSLRVGRGRGSNYGYTF.

The chain carries TRBV6-6 and TRBJ2-4; perhaps TRBD2 as D (5 bases). The CDR3 totals 12 residues. V was trimmed by 7 bases and J by 8 bases, leaving 12 bases between them. The V gene's germline CDR1 is MNHNY and CDR2 SVGAGI (reference sequence). The CDR3 here is CASTLGEYIQYF. In DNA, the CDR3 is TGTGCCAGCACCCTCGGGGAGTACATTCAGTACTTC.